The 17 T cell receptor beta chains below were found in one sample sequenced in a study of T cells in Graves' hyperthyroidism and ophthalmopathy. The CDR3 regions of TCR beta were amplified from RNA transcripts. HTBI primers were used for first-round RT-PCR of the TCR CDR3. TCRdb recomputed calls from the multiplex PCR reads with MiXCR, one row per CDR3 protein. The sample includes 350,000 to 400,000 distinct CDR3 sequences, approximately 15% of them seen just once. Sequencing was done on a sample of blood. These receptor sequences come from a woman aged 55-69 years with Graves' hyperthyroidism.

This clonotype was recorded at least ten times. The chain has TRBV11-2 and TRBJ1-1, with a weak D call TRBD1 (5 bases). Trimming removed 3 bases from V and 0 bases from J, with 11 bases in between. The germline CDR1 and CDR2 sequences are SGHAT and FQNNGV. The CDR3 runs to 15 residues. The CDR3 spells CASSLAGQMNTEAFF. The CDR3 bases are TGTGCCAGCAGCTTGGCAGGACAAATGAACACTGAAGCTTTCTTT.

This clonotype occurred a few times. The gene calls are TRBV28 and TRBJ2-7; 8 nucleotides align to TRBD1. The V and J ends lost 5 bases and 6 bases, in that order; junction bases with no gene match: 15. Germline assignment: CDR1 MDHEN and CDR2 SYDVKM. CDR3 length equals 16 residues. The CDR3 sequence is CASSGGQAAAHAEQYF. The CDR3 region has the DNA TGTGCCAGCAGTGGGGGACAGGCGGCGGCGCACGCCGAGCAGTACTTC.

The chain couples TRBV5-1 to TRBJ2-1; D remains ambiguous. Germline V gene data show CDR1 as SGHRS and CDR2 as YFSETQ. CDR3 length: 16 amino acids. Trimming left V 0 bases short and J 7 bases short, with 17 bases between. The CDR3 spells CASSLGPTPGDNEQFF. The DNA of the CDR3 is TGCGCCAGCAGCTTGGGGCCTACACCTGGGGATAATGAGCAGTTCTTC.

This clonotype came up many times. The V and J genes are TRBV2 and TRBJ2-3; the D is unclear. The germline gives CDR1 SNHLY, CDR2 FYNNEI. CDR3 length: 14 amino acids. V lost 2 bases, J lost 0 bases, and 6 bases lay in between. The CDR3 loop is CASSEQPSTDTQYF. DNA of the CDR3: TGTGCCAGCAGTGAACAGCCTAGCACAGATACGCAGTATTTT.

In its sample, this clonotype was seen many times. The chain links TRBV30 to TRBJ2-3; 8 nucleotides line up with TRBD1. CDR1 is GTSNPN, CDR2 SVGIG, per germline (reference sequence). The CDR3 extends over 14 amino acids. Trimming removed 4 bases from V and 9 bases from J; junction bases left unmatched: 12. The CDR3 coding sequence is TGTGCCTGGAATGCCGGACAGGGCCTAGGCACGCAGTATTTT. This sequence encodes CAWNAGQGLGTQYF. The full variable domain, its missing parts supplied by reference TRBV30 and TRBJ2-3, is SQTIHQWPATLVQPVGSPLSLECTVEGTSNPNLYWYRQAAGRGLQLLFYSVGIGQISSEVPQNLSASRPQDRQFILSSKKLLLSDSGFYLCAWNAGQGLGTQYFGPGTRLTVL.

This clonotype was recorded at least ten times. The chain carries TRBV30 and TRBJ2-7; 9 bases are shared with TRBD1. Trimming at V came to 0 bases and at J to 1 base, leaving 4 bases not matched to a gene. CDR1 GTSNPN and CDR2 SVGIG come from the germline V gene (reference sequence). This CDR3 spans 15 amino acids. The CDR3 reads CAWSVLGTGSYEQYF. DNA for the CDR3: TGTGCCTGGAGTGTACTCGGGACAGGGTCCTACGAGCAGTACTTC.

V usage is TRBV7-9 and J usage is TRBJ2-1, with 9 bases fitting TRBD1. With 6 bases clipped from V and 8 bases from J, the junction kept 11 bases outside the gene matches. The V gene's germline CDR1 is SEHNR and CDR2 FQNEAQ (reference sequence). The CDR3 spans 15 residues. The CDR3 nucleotides are TGTGCCAGCAGTTCCCCGGGACAGGGTAGGGATGAGCAGTTCTTC. Residues: CASSSPGQGRDEQFF.

This clonotype occurred many times. The chain is built from TRBV6-1 and TRBJ2-7; 13 bases match TRBD2. CDR3 length equals 18 residues. Germline V gene data show CDR1 as MNHNS and CDR2 as SASEGT. After removal of 2 bases from V and 1 base from J, the junction contained 8 bases not matched to a gene. The CDR3 spells CASSELGLAGAGSYEQYF. The CDR3, as DNA: TGTGCCAGCAGTGAACTTGGACTAGCGGGAGCCGGGTCCTACGAGCAGTACTTC.

This clonotype was detected a few times. The chain recombines TRBV10-3 with TRBJ1-2; D is undetermined. Germline CDR1 ENHRY, CDR2 SYGVKD. The CDR3 has 13 amino acids. Trimming cost V 3 bases and J 3 bases, with 8 bases left between them. As DNA, the CDR3 is TGTGCCATCAGTGAACAAACAGACTATGGCTACACCTTC. This translates into CAISEQTDYGYTF.

This clonotype showed up many times. The chain carries TRBV28 and TRBJ2-1; 12 bases agree with TRBD1. CDR1 and CDR2 from the germline V gene are MDHEN and SYDVKM. V was clipped by 6 bases and J by 10 bases; unmatched bases: 7. This CDR3 contains 14 residues. The CDR3 bases are TGTGCCAGCAGACGGGGACAGGGGGCAGCCGAGCAGTTCTTC. As protein: CASRRGQGAAEQFF.

This clonotype was recorded many times. This chain uses TRBV12-3 or TRBV12-4 with TRBJ2-7; no clear D gene. Trimming shortened V by 1 base and J by 0 bases, and 13 bases separated the two germline ends. The CDR3 has 16 residues. The CDR3 coding sequence is TGTGCCAGCAGTTTAGGCTTGGCGGCCCGCTCCTACGAGCAGTACTTC. This translates into CASSLGLAARSYEQYF.

This clonotype was picked up a small number of times. Here the CDR3 reads CASSHPGALGETQYF. DNA for the CDR3: TGTGCCAGCAGTCACCCCGGGGCTCTCGGAGAGACCCAGTACTTC. This chain links TRBV25-1 with TRBJ2-5, with D perhaps given as TRBD1 or TRBD2 (5 bases each). Germline V gives CDR1 MGHDK, CDR2 SYGVNS. The V end lost 5 bases, the J end lost 4 bases, and 17 bases lay between the germline ends. The CDR3 is 15 amino acids.

With respect to this clonotype: A single base separates this from a much larger clone, so it may be a read error. This chain joins TRBV3-1 and TRBJ1-2, with TRBD1 matching 10 bases. CDR3 size: 16 residues. Germline V gene data show CDR1 as LGHDT and CDR2 as YNNKEL (reference sequence). CDR3 sequence reads: CVSSQDVGTGAYGYTF. The CDR3 nucleotides read TGTGTCAGCAGCCAAGATGTTGGGACAGGGGCCTATGGCTACACCTTC.

The chain recombines TRBV4-1 with TRBJ2-7, with 8 bases lining up with TRBD2. This CDR3 contains 16 residues. The germline V gene encodes CDR1 MGHRA and CDR2 YSYEKL. With 0 bases clipped from V and 2 bases from J, the junction kept 6 bases outside the gene matches. CDR3 bases: TGCGCCAGCAGCCAAGAGGGTGCGGGAGGTGCCTACGAGCAGTACTTC. Encoded protein: CASSQEGAGGAYEQYF.

The chain couples TRBV28 to TRBJ2-2; a weak D match, TRBD2 (5 bases). The germline V gene encodes CDR1 MDHEN and CDR2 SYDVKM. This CDR3 comprises 14 residues. Trimming removed 2 bases from V and 4 bases from J, with 8 bases in between. CDR3 amino acids: CASSLHGLTGELFF. The CDR3 bases are TGTGCCAGCAGTTTACATGGACTCACCGGGGAGCTGTTTTTT.

V and J are TRBV11-3 and TRBJ2-1, with 16 bases aligning to TRBD2. The CDR3 loop spans 18 amino acids. V lost 5 bases and J lost 3; bases outside the gene matches: 7. Germline V gene lookup returns CDR1 SGHNT and CDR2 YENEEA. In DNA form, the CDR3 reads TGTGCCAGCAGCATCCCGGGACTAGCGGGAGGGGACTACAATGAGCAGTTCTTC. Protein: CASSIPGLAGGDYNEQFF.

This clonotype was seen a few times. CDR3 bases: TGTGCCAGCAGCTTAGGCGCAGGGGAGGGCACCGGGGAGCTGTTTTTT. This translates into CASSLGAGEGTGELFF. The V gene is TRBV7-9, the J gene TRBJ2-2; tentatively, D is TRBD2 (7 bases). The CDR3 spans 16 residues. Germline CDR1 reads SEHNR; CDR2 reads FQNEAQ (reference sequence). V lost 1 base to trimming and J lost 4 bases, with 13 bases between them.